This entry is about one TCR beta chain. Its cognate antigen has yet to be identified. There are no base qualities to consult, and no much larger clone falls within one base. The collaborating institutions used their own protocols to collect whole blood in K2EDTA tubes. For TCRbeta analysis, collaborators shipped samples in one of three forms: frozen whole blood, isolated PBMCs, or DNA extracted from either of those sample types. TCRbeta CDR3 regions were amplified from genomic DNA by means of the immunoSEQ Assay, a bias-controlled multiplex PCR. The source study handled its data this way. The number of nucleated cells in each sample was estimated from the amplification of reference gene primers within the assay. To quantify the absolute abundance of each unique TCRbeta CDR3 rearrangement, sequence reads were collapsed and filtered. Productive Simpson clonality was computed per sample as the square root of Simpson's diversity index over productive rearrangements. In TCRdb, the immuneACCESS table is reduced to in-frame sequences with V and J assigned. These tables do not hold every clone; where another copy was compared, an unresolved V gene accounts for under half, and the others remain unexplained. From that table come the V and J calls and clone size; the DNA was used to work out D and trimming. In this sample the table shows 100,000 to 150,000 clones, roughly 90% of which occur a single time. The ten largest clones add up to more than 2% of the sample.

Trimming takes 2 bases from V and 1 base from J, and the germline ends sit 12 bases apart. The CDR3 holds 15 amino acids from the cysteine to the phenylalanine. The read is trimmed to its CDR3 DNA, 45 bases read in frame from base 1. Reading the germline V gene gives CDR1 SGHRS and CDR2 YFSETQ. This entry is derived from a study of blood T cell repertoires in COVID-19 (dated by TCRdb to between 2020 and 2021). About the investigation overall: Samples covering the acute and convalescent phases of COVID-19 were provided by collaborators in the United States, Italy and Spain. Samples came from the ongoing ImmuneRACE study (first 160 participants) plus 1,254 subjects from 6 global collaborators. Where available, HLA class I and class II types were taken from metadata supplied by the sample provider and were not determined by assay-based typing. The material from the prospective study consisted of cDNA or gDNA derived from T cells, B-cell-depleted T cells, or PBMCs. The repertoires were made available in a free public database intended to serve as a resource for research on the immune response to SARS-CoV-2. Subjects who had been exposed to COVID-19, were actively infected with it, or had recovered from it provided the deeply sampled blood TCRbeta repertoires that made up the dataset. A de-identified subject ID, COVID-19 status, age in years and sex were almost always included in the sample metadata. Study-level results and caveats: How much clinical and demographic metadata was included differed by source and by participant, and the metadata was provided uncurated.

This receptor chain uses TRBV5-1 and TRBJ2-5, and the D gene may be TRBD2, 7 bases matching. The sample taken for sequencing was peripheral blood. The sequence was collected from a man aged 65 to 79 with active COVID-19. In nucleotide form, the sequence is TGCGCCAGCAGCTTTGGGGGGGGGCCCCAAGAGACCCAGTACTTC. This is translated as CASSFGGGPQETQYF.